This T cell receptor beta chain was identified in a study of blood T cell repertoires in COVID-19. Study in general: From the United States, Italy and Spain came samples of acute and convalescent COVID-19. In each case, the material was cDNA or gDNA derived from T cells, B-cell-depleted T cells, or PBMCs.

Concerning this clone itself: At the DNA level, this CDR3 is encoded by other sequences in the same sample as well.

The CDR3 has 13 amino acids. Germline V lookup: CDR1 SQVTM, CDR2 ANQGSEA. With V trimmed by 6 bases and J by 7 bases, 6 bases remained unmatched. Per the study methods: Amplification of reference gene primers provided the estimated nucleated cell counts. Here immunoSEQ multiplex PCR was the method, and the copy in TCRdb shows in-frame clones only, minus some. The V and J calls and clone size are taken from that table; D and trimming were inferred from the DNA. Found here are roughly 38,000 clones, more than 85% of them singletons; the top ten hold more than 15%. This sequence was found in a man aged 45-65 years in a cohort sampled during active COVID-19. The sequencing input was peripheral blood. V gene TRBV29-1 combines with J gene TRBJ1-5, with 10 bases lining up with TRBD1. As DNA, the CDR3 is TGCAGCGTCCGACAGGGGGCTGGACAGCCCCAGCATTTT. Amino acids: CSVRQGAGQPQHF.